This T cell receptor (beta chain) was obtained from a study of shared clonotypes between healthy human individuals. Clones were sequenced by immunoSEQ multiplex PCR, and TCRdb holds only the in-frame ones, with some missing. The sample holds 800,000 to 950,000 clones; 96% are singletons and the top ten take about 0.25%. Terminally differentiated effector memory CD45RA+ cells were left out of the naive CD8 fraction, which was CD45RO-negative and positively selected for CCR7. The trim removed 0 bases at V and 6 bases at J, leaving 1 base unmatched. The CDR3 is made up of 14 amino acids. CDR1 and CDR2 (germline): GTSNPN, SVGIG (reference sequence).

The sample taken for sequencing was naive CD8+ T cells sorted from blood. This chain joins TRBV30 and TRBJ2-2, with 10 bases fitting TRBD1. This receptor was obtained from a man aged 30 to 45 in good health. For the CDR3, the DNA is TGTGCCTGGAGTGTAGGACAGGGGGCCGGGGAGCTGTTTTTT. Residues: CAWSVGQGAGELFF.